Described below is a single TCR beta chain sequence and its context. Its matching antigen is unknown. TCRdb re-analysed the 5' RACE reads in MiXCR, keeping a single row per CDR3 protein. The sample carries 70,000 to 100,000 distinct CDR3 sequences, about 13% recorded once. The data originate from a study of T-cell memory formation after mild COVID-19. General study points: Contracting CD4+ clones were located mainly in CM and EM, and CD8+ clones in EMRA. Cross-reactive memory appears to have joined, as suggested by some responding clones showing up in pre-infection memory.

Trimming shortened V by 0 bases and J by 3 bases, and 11 bases separated the two germline ends. Germline assignment: CDR1 LNHNV and CDR2 YYDKDF (reference sequence). The CDR3 extends over 16 amino acids. This sequence originates from an adult woman who had mild COVID-19 (a few samples of this study predate the infection). Cell type and time point are not known. The V and J genes are TRBV15 and TRBJ2-2, with D possibly called TRBD1 or TRBD2 (6 bases each). Sequencing was done on a sample of PBMCs or a T cell subset sorted from them (not recorded which). The CDR3 is CATSRDWGADTGELFF. CDR3 bases: TGTGCCACCAGCAGAGATTGGGGGGCCGACACCGGGGAGCTGTTTTTT.